What follows describes a single T cell receptor (beta chain). This entry comes from a study of blood T cell repertoires in COVID-19. Clones were sequenced by immunoSEQ multiplex PCR, and TCRdb holds only the in-frame ones, with some missing. The table shows 350,000 to 400,000 clones, with about 88% occurring only once. The J segment lost 0 bases and the V segment lost 5 bases, leaving 13 bases of the junction unmatched. This CDR3 contains 18 residues. Germline V CDR1 and CDR2: SQVTM, ANQGSEA. This clonotype was obtained from a woman in her 30s who had recovered from COVID-19. V usage is TRBV29-1 and J usage is TRBJ2-2; 9 nucleotides align to TRBD1. Sequencing input: PBMCs or T cells enriched from blood (not recorded which). The CDR3 sequence: CSVPREDRGPANTGELFF. The CDR3 region has the DNA TGCAGCGTTCCTCGTGAGGACAGGGGTCCCGCGAACACCGGGGAGCTGTTTTTT.